The 20 T cell receptor beta chains presented below share a single source sample, sequenced in a study of control samples from healthy donors and cancer patients. Generated by immunoSEQ multiplex PCR, the TCRdb table keeps only in-frame clones and is missing some. The sample has 160,000 or so clones, more than 85% seen once. The source material was blood. These receptors were taken from a man aged 50 to 59 in good health.

The rearrangement uses TRBV19 and TRBJ2-7; 11 nucleotides agree with TRBD2. The CDR3 totals 15 residues. J gave up 3 bases and V 4 bases, and 5 bases lay outside the gene matches. Germline V CDR1 and CDR2: LNHDA, SQIVND (reference sequence). In DNA form, the CDR3 reads TGTGCCAGTAGTACAGGGACTAGCGGCCGCTACGAGCAGTACTTC. Translated: CASSTGTSGRYEQYF.

V is TRBV21-1 and J is TRBJ2-1; the DNA was not compared with TRBD2, the D call given in the table. TRBV21-1 is a listed pseudogene. The length of the CDR3 is 17 residues. CDR3 nucleotides: TGTGCCAGCAGCCCTAGACTAGCGGGAGGTGGCTACAATGAGCAGTTCTTC. It is translated as CASSPRLAGGGYNEQFF.

V is TRBV2 and J is TRBJ2-7; no definite D call. This CDR3 has 14 residues. The V gene lost 4 bases and the J gene lost 0 bases, with 10 bases spanning the gap. Germline lookup yields CDR1 SNHLY and CDR2 FYNNEI. The CDR3 is CASSVSQSSYEQYF. The CDR3 DNA sequence: TGTGCCAGCAGTGTATCGCAATCCTCCTACGAGCAGTACTTC.

Comments on this clone: The sample has other DNA sequences that encode this CDR3 too. The chain links TRBV4-1 to TRBJ2-3; D is undetermined. From germline, CDR1 is MGHRA and CDR2 YSYEKL. This CDR3 has 16 amino acids. Trimming removed 1 base from V and 2 bases from J, with 13 bases in between. The chain's CDR3 is CASSQVNLVVTDTQYF. The DNA of the CDR3 is TGCGCCAGCAGCCAAGTCAACCTCGTCGTCACAGATACGCAGTATTTT.

This sequence joins TRBV29-1 and TRBJ2-2, with TRBD2 identical over 9 bases. Per the germline V gene, CDR1 is SQVTM and CDR2 is ANQGSEA. V dropped 4 bases and J dropped 4; count of bases not matched to a gene: 7. The CDR3 covers 15 residues. DNA for the CDR3: TGCAGCGTTGTTCTGACTAGCGGTCTCACCGGGGAGCTGTTTTTT. Its translation: CSVVLTSGLTGELFF.

This chain links TRBV28 with TRBJ1-4; 9 bases map to TRBD1. The CDR3 contains 15 residues. Per germline, CDR1 MDHEN and CDR2 SYDVKM. V dropped 1 base and J dropped 6; count of bases not matched to a gene: 3. In DNA, the CDR3 is TGTGCCAGCAGTTTATCCGGGACAGGGTATGAAAAACTGTTTTTT. Protein sequence: CASSLSGTGYEKLFF.

This chain links TRBV25-1 with TRBJ2-1; TRBD2 matches 7 bases. Unmatched junction bases numbered 5, after V lost 5 bases and J lost 1 base. Germline-derived CDR1 and CDR2 are MGHDK and SYGVNS. This CDR3 contains 15 residues. For the CDR3, the DNA is TGTGCCAGCAGTCCAGCGGGAAGGTCCTACAATGAGCAGTTCTTC. The encoded protein is CASSPAGRSYNEQFF.

The chain combines TRBV19 with TRBJ1-1; a weak D match, TRBD1 (6 bases). Germline lookup yields CDR1 LNHDA and CDR2 SQIVND (reference sequence). V was cut by 6 bases and J by 3 bases, with 14 bases left in between. This CDR3 has 14 amino acids. The CDR3 DNA reads TGTGCCAGTAGAATACAGGGAATCGACACTGAAGCTTTCTTT. Translated: CASRIQGIDTEAFF.

The J gene is TRBJ2-1, the V gene TRBV5-6; 8 nucleotides agree with TRBD2. Germline lookup yields CDR1 SGHDT and CDR2 YYEEEE. The CDR3 sequence is 13 residues long. V was clipped by 4 bases and J by 16 bases; unmatched bases: 13. CDR3 DNA sequence: TGTGCCAGCAGCGGTCGGGATAGCGGGGTAGGATTCTTC. This encodes CASSGRDSGVGFF.

Points on this clone: The junction does not match germline at one end; this may be a read error. This chain links TRBV7-7 with TRBJ2-3, with 7 nucleotides matching TRBD2. Germline V lookup: CDR1 SSHAT, CDR2 FNYEAQ (reference sequence). The CDR3 consists of 16 residues. CDR3 residues: CASSLVEGGPTDTQYF. The CDR3 region has the DNA TGTGCTAGCAGCTTAGTGGAGGGAGGGCCAACAGATACGCAGTATTTT.

The V gene is TRBV9, the J gene TRBJ1-6, with 8 bases that match TRBD1. CDR1 and CDR2 from the germline V gene are SGDLS and YYNGEE. The CDR3 totals 14 residues. The V segment lost 4 bases and the J segment 7 bases; nucleotides outside the gene matches: 4. The CDR3, as DNA: TGTGCCAGCAGCCCTCGGACAGGGAATTCACCCCTCCACTTT. This gives the protein CASSPRTGNSPLHF.

This clone has just a few counts. The rearrangement links TRBV19 to TRBJ1-5; maybe TRBD1 (5 bases). CDR1 is LNHDA and CDR2 is SQIVND in the germline V gene (reference sequence). V gave up 5 bases and J gave up 6 bases, with 14 bases separating them. This CDR3 spans 14 amino acids. CDR3: CASSAVRGGQPQHF. The CDR3 nucleotides are TGTGCCAGTAGTGCAGTTAGGGGAGGTCAGCCCCAGCATTTT.

The chain carries TRBV9 and TRBJ2-7; 7 bases match TRBD1. After removal of 4 bases from V and 5 bases from J, the junction contained 15 bases not matched to a gene. Germline values: CDR1 SGDLS, CDR2 YYNGEE. The CDR3 spans 16 residues. DNA for the CDR3: TGTGCCAGCAGCCCTTCGGAGACAGGGTCGGTAAACGAGCAGTACTTC. Translating gives CASSPSETGSVNEQYF.

As to this clone: An end of the junction differs from the germline gene, which may be a read error. CDR3 sequence reads: CASSLAWGGSDEQFF. In nucleotides, the CDR3 is TGTGCTAGCAGCTTAGCGTGGGGAGGGTCGGATGAGCAGTTCTTC. J is TRBJ2-1 and V is TRBV7-7; TRBD2 matches at 7 bases. The CDR3 consists of 15 residues. The germline gives CDR1 SSHAT, CDR2 FNYEAQ (reference sequence).

The rearrangement links TRBV2 to TRBJ1-6, with D possibly being TRBD1 (6 bases). The V end lost 5 bases, the J end lost 7 bases, and 15 bases lay between the germline ends. Germline values: CDR1 SNHLY, CDR2 FYNNEI. The CDR3 length is 15 residues. The CDR3 region has the DNA TGTGCCAGCAGTCCCCAAGACAGGTCGAATTCACCCCTCCACTTT. Its translation is CASSPQDRSNSPLHF.

This chain joins TRBV28 and TRBJ1-5; 8 positions agree with TRBD1. V dropped 3 bases and J dropped 7; count of bases not matched to a gene: 8. Germline V gene lookup returns CDR1 MDHEN and CDR2 SYDVKM. CDR3 size: 15 residues. The CDR3 nucleotides read TGTGCCAGCAGTTTTCGACAGGGGAAGCGGCAGCCCCAGCATTTT. Translation: CASSFRQGKRQPQHF.

The chain is built from TRBV2 and TRBJ1-1; D not certain. Germline assignment: CDR1 SNHLY and CDR2 FYNNEI. The CDR3 is 13 residues long. V was shortened by 7 bases and J by 0 bases, with 9 bases between the two germline ends. The CDR3 loop is CASMGAMNTEAFF. The CDR3 bases are TGTGCCAGCATGGGTGCCATGAACACTGAAGCTTTCTTT.

This clone occurred once. This chain joins TRBV4-1 and TRBJ2-7; no definite D call. The CDR3 runs 15 residues. Deletions cut 0 bases from V and 6 bases from J, with 15 bases between. CDR1 and CDR2 (germline): MGHRA, YSYEKL. Here the CDR3 reads CASSQDVAVPSEQYF. The CDR3 DNA reads as TGCGCCAGCAGCCAAGATGTGGCGGTTCCCTCCGAGCAGTACTTC.

As concerns this clone: Other DNA variants within this sample encode the same CDR3. This chain links TRBV19 with TRBJ1-1; D ambiguous. From germline, CDR1 is LNHDA and CDR2 SQIVND (reference sequence). The CDR3 has 14 amino acids. Trimming removed 3 bases at V and 1 base at J, with 9 bases between. The CDR3 reads CASSIWGRNTEAFF. The CDR3 nucleotides are TGTGCCAGTAGTATCTGGGGAAGGAACACTGAAGCTTTCTTT.

The chain recombines TRBV28 with TRBJ2-7; D perhaps matches TRBD1 (6 bases). Between the trimmed V and J ends, which lost 6 bases and 4 bases, there was a span of 19 bases. The CDR3 runs 15 residues. Per the germline V gene, CDR1 is MDHEN and CDR2 is SYDVKM. The CDR3 DNA reads as TGTGCCAGCAGCCCTCAGGCAGGGGCGGTGTACGAGCAGTACTTC. Protein: CASSPQAGAVYEQYF.